A selection of T cell receptor beta chains follows, all from one sample in a study of blood T cell repertoires in COVID-19. Libraries were prepared by immunoSEQ multiplex PCR; TCRdb keeps only in-frame clonotypes and omits some of them. This table has some 280,000 clones, roughly 85% appearing once. Sequenced sample: peripheral blood. Source of these receptors: a woman aged 30 to 39 with active or convalescent COVID-19. Both conserved end residues are part of each CDR3. Fields, in order: V gene, J gene, clone size, D gene, CDR3 protein, CDR3 DNA. D genes are given only for firm matches. Only some rows state a clone size, as once, few, many or a class for expanded clones.

v_call: TRBV5-5
j_call: TRBJ1-3
clone_size: -
d_call: -
cdr3_aa: CASSLVNRSYSGNTIYF
cdr3_nt: TGTGCCAGCAGCTTGGTAAACAGGTCTTACTCTGGAAACACCATATATTTT

v_call: TRBV9
j_call: TRBJ2-1
clone_size: -
d_call: TRBD2
cdr3_aa: CASSVGYQRGGGEQFF
cdr3_nt: TGTGCCAGCAGCGTAGGATACCAGCGGGGGGGCGGCGAGCAGTTCTTC

v_call: TRBV18
j_call: TRBJ1-2
clone_size: once
d_call: -
cdr3_aa: CASSPGQLVGYTF
cdr3_nt: TGTGCCAGCTCACCAGGACAGTTAGTTGGCTACACCTTC

v_call: TRBV9
j_call: TRBJ1-3
clone_size: -
d_call: TRBD1
cdr3_aa: CASSETGVLDTIYF
cdr3_nt: TGTGCCAGCAGTGAAACAGGGGTATTGGACACCATATATTTT

v_call: TRBV5-4
j_call: TRBJ2-3
clone_size: -
d_call: TRBD2
cdr3_aa: CASSLLTSGGTDTQYF
cdr3_nt: TGTGCCAGCAGCTTGTTGACTAGCGGGGGCACAGATACGCAGTATTTT

v_call: TRBV7-8
j_call: TRBJ1-1
clone_size: -
d_call: -
cdr3_aa: CASSKQGYEAFF
cdr3_nt: TGTGCCAGCAGCAAACAGGGTTATGAAGCTTTCTTT

v_call: TRBV15
j_call: TRBJ2-7
clone_size: -
d_call: -
cdr3_aa: CATGEGGLYEQYF
cdr3_nt: TGTGCCACCGGGGAGGGGGGCCTATACGAGCAGTACTTC

v_call: TRBV18
j_call: TRBJ2-2
clone_size: -
d_call: -
cdr3_aa: CASSADMNTGELFF
cdr3_nt: TGTGCCAGCTCAGCTGACATGAACACCGGGGAGCTGTTTTTT

v_call: TRBV4-3
j_call: TRBJ1-1
clone_size: -
d_call: -
cdr3_aa: CASSQVVTLGTEAFF
cdr3_nt: TGCGCCAGCAGCCAGGTCGTAACCCTCGGGACTGAAGCTTTCTTT

v_call: TRBV4-3
j_call: TRBJ1-2
clone_size: -
d_call: TRBD1
cdr3_aa: CASSQPGQGEGGYTF
cdr3_nt: TGCGCCAGCAGCCAACCGGGACAGGGAGAAGGGGGCTACACCTTC

v_call: TRBV6-2/TRBV6-3
j_call: TRBJ2-3
clone_size: -
d_call: TRBD2
cdr3_aa: CASTPPPGLAMDTQYF
cdr3_nt: TGTGCCAGCACCCCACCTCCGGGACTAGCGATGGATACGCAGTATTTT

v_call: TRBV7-2
j_call: TRBJ1-6
clone_size: -
d_call: -
cdr3_aa: CASSLGQGISYNSPLHF
cdr3_nt: TGTGCCAGCAGCTTAGGGCAGGGTATCTCCTATAATTCACCCCTCCACTTT

v_call: TRBV3-1/TRBV3-2
j_call: TRBJ2-3
clone_size: once
d_call: -
cdr3_aa: CASRLTSTDTQYF
cdr3_nt: TGTGCCAGCAGACTTACTAGCACAGATACGCAGTATTTT

v_call: TRBV29-1
j_call: TRBJ1-2
clone_size: few
d_call: TRBD1
cdr3_aa: CSVPCPISTGTGSNYGYTF
cdr3_nt: TGCAGCGTCCCCTGCCCCATTTCAACCGGGACAGGGAGTAACTATGGCTACACCTTC

v_call: TRBV19
j_call: TRBJ1-2
clone_size: -
d_call: TRBD1
cdr3_aa: CASSSPGGDPHGYTF
cdr3_nt: TGTGCCAGTAGTTCCCCAGGGGGAGACCCTCATGGCTACACCTTC

v_call: TRBV11-3
j_call: TRBJ2-7
clone_size: -
d_call: TRBD2
cdr3_aa: CASSAGVEQYF
cdr3_nt: TGTGCCAGCAGCGCGGGGGTCGAGCAGTACTTC

v_call: TRBV7-8
j_call: TRBJ2-5
clone_size: -
d_call: TRBD2
cdr3_aa: CASRGPGGQETQYF
cdr3_nt: TGTGCCAGTCGCGGCCCGGGGGGCCAAGAGACCCAGTACTTC

v_call: TRBV28
j_call: TRBJ1-4
clone_size: -
d_call: -
cdr3_aa: CASSETATNEKLFF
cdr3_nt: TGTGCCAGCAGCGAGACAGCAACTAATGAAAAACTGTTTTTT

v_call: TRBV9
j_call: TRBJ2-3
clone_size: once
d_call: -
cdr3_aa: CASSVDGRATDTQYF
cdr3_nt: TGTGCCAGCAGCGTAGACGGGCGGGCTACAGATACGCAGTATTTT

v_call: TRBV9
j_call: TRBJ1-2
clone_size: once
d_call: TRBD1
cdr3_aa: CASSGATGGYGYTF
cdr3_nt: TGTGCCAGCAGCGGGGCGACAGGGGGTTACGGCTACACCTTC

v_call: TRBV7-3
j_call: TRBJ1-1
clone_size: few
d_call: -
cdr3_aa: CASSSGQRNTEAFF
cdr3_nt: TGTGCCAGCAGCTCCGGACAGAGGAACACTGAAGCTTTCTTT

v_call: TRBV5-6
j_call: TRBJ2-7
clone_size: -
d_call: -
cdr3_aa: CASSLAPQGYEQYF
cdr3_nt: TGTGCCAGCAGCTTGGCCCCCCAGGGCTACGAGCAGTACTTC

v_call: TRBV5-1
j_call: TRBJ1-1
clone_size: -
d_call: TRBD1
cdr3_aa: CASSLDRGDTEAFF
cdr3_nt: TGCGCCAGCAGCTTGGACAGGGGGGACACTGAAGCTTTCTTT

v_call: TRBV6-1
j_call: TRBJ2-4
clone_size: -
d_call: -
cdr3_aa: CASSEGAKNIQYF
cdr3_nt: TGTGCCAGCAGTGAAGGAGCTAAAAACATTCAGTACTTC

v_call: TRBV24-1
j_call: TRBJ2-7
clone_size: -
d_call: -
cdr3_aa: CATSDINEQYF
cdr3_nt: TGTGCCACCAGTGACATCAACGAGCAGTACTTC

v_call: TRBV5-1
j_call: TRBJ2-3
clone_size: once
d_call: -
cdr3_aa: CASSAVDSPGTDTQYF
cdr3_nt: TGCGCCAGCAGCGCCGTAGACTCTCCTGGCACAGATACGCAGTATTTT

v_call: TRBV2
j_call: TRBJ2-3
clone_size: -
d_call: TRBD2
cdr3_aa: CASRTSGGNVKYF
cdr3_nt: TGTGCCAGCAGGACTAGCGGGGGGAACGTTAAGTATTTT

v_call: TRBV6-5
j_call: TRBJ1-6
clone_size: -
d_call: TRBD1
cdr3_aa: CASSYSITGGHSPLHF
cdr3_nt: TGTGCCAGCAGTTACTCGATTACAGGGGGGCATTCACCCCTCCACTTT

v_call: TRBV14
j_call: TRBJ1-1
clone_size: -
d_call: -
cdr3_aa: CASSQRGLRRNTEAFF
cdr3_nt: TGTGCCAGCAGCCAAAGGGGTCTGCGGAGGAACACTGAAGCTTTCTTT

v_call: TRBV4-1
j_call: TRBJ2-1
clone_size: -
d_call: TRBD1
cdr3_aa: CASSQPGQGGHEQFF
cdr3_nt: TGCGCCAGCAGCCAACCAGGACAGGGAGGTCATGAGCAGTTCTTC

v_call: TRBV7-3
j_call: TRBJ2-2
clone_size: -
d_call: -
cdr3_aa: CASSLTSVITGELFF
cdr3_nt: TGTGCCAGCAGCTTAACGTCGGTGATCACCGGGGAGCTGTTTTTT

v_call: TRBV6-2/TRBV6-3
j_call: TRBJ2-3
clone_size: -
d_call: TRBD2
cdr3_aa: CASSYSGTSGGGDF
cdr3_nt: TGTGCCAGCAGTTACTCAGGGACTAGCGGGGGCGGAGATTTT

v_call: TRBV19
j_call: TRBJ2-7
clone_size: -
d_call: -
cdr3_aa: CASSMTVSTYEQYF
cdr3_nt: TGTGCCAGTAGTATGACAGTTTCCACGTACGAGCAGTACTTC

v_call: TRBV4-2
j_call: TRBJ1-1
clone_size: -
d_call: -
cdr3_aa: CASSFGSNRVNTEAFF
cdr3_nt: TGTGCCAGCAGTTTTGGGTCGAACAGGGTGAACACTGAAGCTTTCTTT

v_call: TRBV5-6
j_call: TRBJ2-1
clone_size: once
d_call: -
cdr3_aa: CASSSTYEQFF
cdr3_nt: TGTGCCAGCAGCTCAACTTACGAGCAGTTCTTC

v_call: TRBV27
j_call: TRBJ1-2
clone_size: -
d_call: TRBD1
cdr3_aa: CASSFGQGAYGYTF
cdr3_nt: TGTGCCAGCAGTTTCGGACAGGGGGCTTATGGCTACACCTTC

v_call: TRBV28
j_call: TRBJ1-2
clone_size: -
d_call: TRBD1
cdr3_aa: CASSFGQGGYGYTF
cdr3_nt: TGTGCCAGCAGTTTTGGACAGGGTGGCTATGGCTACACCTTC

v_call: TRBV5-6
j_call: TRBJ2-7
clone_size: -
d_call: TRBD1
cdr3_aa: CASSLDRGYEQYF
cdr3_nt: TGTGCCAGCAGCTTGGACAGGGGTTACGAGCAGTACTTC

v_call: TRBV10-3
j_call: TRBJ2-2
clone_size: -
d_call: -
cdr3_aa: CAISEYPRGTGELFF
cdr3_nt: TGTGCCATCAGTGAATATCCTAGGGGGACCGGGGAGCTGTTTTTT

v_call: TRBV5-1
j_call: TRBJ1-1
clone_size: few
d_call: TRBD1
cdr3_aa: CASSPGQGARTEAFF
cdr3_nt: TGCGCCAGCAGCCCGGGACAGGGGGCGCGCACTGAAGCTTTCTTT

v_call: TRBV19
j_call: TRBJ2-2
clone_size: -
d_call: -
cdr3_aa: CASSIWGGKSGELFF
cdr3_nt: TGTGCCAGTAGTATCTGGGGAGGCAAGTCCGGGGAGCTGTTTTTT

v_call: TRBV19
j_call: TRBJ2-3
clone_size: -
d_call: TRBD2
cdr3_aa: CASSTTSGAITDTQYF
cdr3_nt: TGTGCCAGTAGTACTACTAGCGGGGCTATCACAGATACGCAGTATTTT

v_call: TRBV15
j_call: TRBJ2-7
clone_size: -
d_call: -
cdr3_aa: CATGPSGAYEQYF
cdr3_nt: TGTGCCACCGGTCCCTCAGGGGCCTACGAGCAGTACTTC